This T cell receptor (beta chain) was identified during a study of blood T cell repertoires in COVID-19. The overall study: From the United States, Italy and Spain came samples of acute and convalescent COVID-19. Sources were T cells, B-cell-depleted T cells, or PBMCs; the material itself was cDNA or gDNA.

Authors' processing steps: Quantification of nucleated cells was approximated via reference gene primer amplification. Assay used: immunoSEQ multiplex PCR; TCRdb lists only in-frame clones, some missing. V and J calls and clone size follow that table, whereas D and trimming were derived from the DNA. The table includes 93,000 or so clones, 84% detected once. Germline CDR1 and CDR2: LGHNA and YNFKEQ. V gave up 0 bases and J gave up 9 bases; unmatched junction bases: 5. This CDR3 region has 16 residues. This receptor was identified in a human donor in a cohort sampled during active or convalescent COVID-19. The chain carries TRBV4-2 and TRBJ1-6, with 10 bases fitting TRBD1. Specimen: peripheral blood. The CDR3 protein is CASSQELGTGVSPLHF. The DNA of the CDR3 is TGTGCCAGCAGCCAAGAACTCGGGACAGGGGTTTCACCCCTCCACTTT.